Listed below are T cell receptor beta chains from one sample, sequenced in a study of CD8 T cells in Susac syndrome. TCRdb recomputed calls from the immunoSEQ multiplex PCR reads with MiXCR, one row per CDR3 protein. The data hold under 200,000 distinct CDR3 sequences, with 95% observed a single time. Sequences were obtained from CD8+ T cells from PBMCs. The receptors were sampled from a human donor with multiple sclerosis. Both conserved end residues are part of each CDR3. The D gene is left open where the match is weak. Rows give clone size only sometimes, using once, few, many, or a class for an expanded clone.

d_call	clone_size	v_call	j_call	cdr3_aa	cdr3_nt
TRBD1	-	TRBV5-6	TRBJ2-7	CASRFPGQGFDEQYF	TGTGCCAGCAGATTTCCGGGACAGGGCTTCGACGAGCAGTACTTC
TRBD2	-	TRBV28	TRBJ2-1	CASSFGGIYNEQFF	TGTGCCAGCAGTTTCGGGGGGATTTACAATGAGCAGTTCTTC
TRBD2	-	TRBV4-1	TRBJ2-1	CASSFPGLAEREQFF	TGCGCCAGCAGCTTCCCGGGACTAGCGGAACGGGAGCAGTTCTTC
-	-	TRBV25-1	TRBJ2-1	CASSRGNSYNEQFF	TGTGCCAGCTCCCGGGGTAACTCCTACAATGAGCAGTTCTTC
-	-	TRBV7-8	TRBJ2-3	CASSLIQGGDTQYF	TGTGCCAGCAGCTTAATTCAGGGGGGAGATACGCAGTATTTT
-	-	TRBV19	TRBJ2-2	CASSPGRDYTGELFF	TGTGCCAGTAGTCCGGGCAGAGATTACACCGGGGAGCTGTTTTTT
-	-	TRBV7-9	TRBJ1-1	CASSWSGNEAFF	TGTGCCAGCAGCTGGTCAGGGAATGAAGCTTTCTTT
TRBD1	-	TRBV2	TRBJ2-1	CASSTWTGVDEQFF	TGTGCCAGCAGTACTTGGACAGGGGTGGATGAGCAGTTCTTC
-	-	TRBV9	TRBJ1-4	CASSKEYGYEKLFF	TGTGCCAGCTCCAAGGAGTACGGGTATGAAAAACTGTTTTTT
-	-	TRBV27	TRBJ2-1	CASSSSIEQFF	TGTGCCAGCAGTTCTAGCATTGAGCAGTTCTTC
-	-	TRBV28	TRBJ2-7	CASSSPGMGEQYF	TGTGCCAGCAGTTCCCCGGGCATGGGCGAGCAGTACTTC
TRBD2	-	TRBV7-9	TRBJ2-1	CASSHVGRGSYNEQFF	TGTGCCAGCAGCCACGTCGGGAGGGGCTCCTACAATGAGCAGTTCTTC
-	-	TRBV4-1	TRBJ2-3	CASRLVGGSSTDTQYF	TGCGCCAGCAGATTGGTGGGCGGTTCTAGCACAGATACGCAGTATTTT
-	-	TRBV9	TRBJ2-7	CASSDQGGYEQYF	TGTGCCAGCAGTGACCAGGGGGGATACGAGCAGTACTTC
-	-	TRBV13	TRBJ2-5	CASSDTGRYQETQYF	TGTGCCAGCAGTGATACAGGACGCTACCAAGAGACCCAGTACTTC
TRBD2	-	TRBV29-1	TRBJ2-1	CSVVGAGLAGGRVEQFF	TGCAGCGTTGTTGGGGCGGGACTCGCGGGGGGCCGGGTTGAGCAGTTCTTC
-	-	TRBV7-9	TRBJ2-2	CAFRTENTGELFF	TGTGCCTTCCGGACAGAGAACACCGGGGAGCTGTTTTTT
-	few	TRBV9	TRBJ1-5	CASSVGVNQPQHF	TGTGCCAGCAGCGTAGGCGTAAATCAGCCCCAGCATTTT
-	once	TRBV18	TRBJ1-1	CASSPGSWPYTEAFF	TGTGCCAGCTCACCAGGCAGTTGGCCGTACACTGAAGCTTTCTTT
-	-	TRBV18	TRBJ1-2	CASSPPVTYGYTF	TGTGCCAGCTCACCACCGGTTACCTATGGCTACACCTTC
-	-	TRBV20-1	TRBJ2-4	CSARSPPIAKNIQYF	TGCAGTGCTAGATCGCCCCCCATAGCCAAAAACATTCAGTACTTC
TRBD1	-	TRBV4-1	TRBJ1-1	CASSQQDRGPEAFF	TGCGCCAGCAGCCAGCAGGACAGGGGCCCTGAAGCTTTCTTT
TRBD1	-	TRBV20-1	TRBJ2-1	CSARAYRDRVLNEQFF	TGCAGTGCTAGAGCTTACCGGGACAGGGTCCTCAATGAGCAGTTCTTC
-	-	TRBV3-1	TRBJ1-2	CASSQITMNYGYTF	TGTGCCAGCAGCCAAATAACAATGAACTATGGCTACACCTTC
TRBD2	-	TRBV25-1	TRBJ2-1	CASRPGTSGNNEQFF	TGTGCCAGCAGACCCGGGACTAGCGGTAACAATGAGCAGTTCTTC
-	-	TRBV5-6	TRBJ1-2	CASSLMVRDPTSNYGYTF	TGTGCCAGCAGCTTGATGGTAAGAGACCCGACATCTAACTATGGCTACACCTTC
-	-	TRBV20-1	TRBJ2-5	CSARPRDLATYNQETQYF	TGCAGTGCTCGCCCCAGGGATCTAGCGACCTACAATCAAGAGACCCAGTACTTC
-	once	TRBV5-1	TRBJ2-7	CASSLWTSRGEQYF	TGCGCCAGCAGCTTGTGGACAAGTCGGGGCGAGCAGTACTTC
-	-	TRBV30	TRBJ2-5	CAWSVYGIVGGRETQYF	TGTGCCTGGAGTGTATATGGTATAGTAGGAGGGCGGGAGACCCAGTACTTC
TRBD1	-	TRBV11-1	TRBJ1-2	CASSFTPTGVNYGYTF	TGTGCCAGCAGTTTCACTCCGACAGGGGTCAACTATGGCTACACCTTC
-	-	TRBV28	TRBJ1-1	CASRVGPTNTEAFF	TGTGCCAGCAGGGTGGGACCGACGAACACTGAAGCTTTCTTT
-	-	TRBV28	TRBJ2-7	CASRYGGSEVSYEQYF	TGTGCCAGCAGATACGGGGGTAGCGAGGTCTCCTACGAGCAGTACTTC
-	-	TRBV11-2	TRBJ1-2	CASSLVGGRAYGYTF	TGTGCCAGCAGCTTAGTTGGGGGGAGAGCCTATGGCTACACCTTC
-	few	TRBV4-2	TRBJ2-3	CASSQDVDTQYF	TGTGCCAGCAGCCAAGATGTAGATACGCAGTATTTT
TRBD1	-	TRBV2	TRBJ2-7	CASSEARGQTYEQYF	TGTGCCAGCAGTGAAGCTCGGGGACAGACCTACGAGCAGTACTTC
-	-	TRBV12-3/TRBV12-4	TRBJ1-1	CASSLGDIGDVNTEAFF	TGTGCCAGCAGTTTGGGGGACATCGGGGATGTAAACACTGAAGCTTTCTTT
-	-	TRBV2	TRBJ2-7	CASPGGGSSYEQYF	TGTGCCAGCCCCGGGGGTGGAAGCTCCTACGAGCAGTACTTC
-	-	TRBV27	TRBJ1-5	CASSLGSGNQPQHF	TGTGCCAGCAGTTTAGGTTCAGGGAATCAGCCCCAGCATTTT
TRBD2	-	TRBV13	TRBJ2-5	CASRDLGGAQETQYF	TGTGCCAGCAGAGACCTCGGGGGGGCCCAAGAGACCCAGTACTTC
TRBD1	-	TRBV3-1	TRBJ1-5	CASSPGQGTQPQHF	TGTGCCAGCAGCCCCGGACAGGGGACTCAGCCCCAGCATTTT
-	once	TRBV11-1	TRBJ2-7	CASSSIFSYEQYF	TGTGCCAGCAGCTCTATTTTCAGCTACGAGCAGTACTTC
-	-	TRBV19	TRBJ2-1	CASSIGDYLNEQFF	TGTGCCAGTAGTATAGGGGATTACCTCAATGAGCAGTTCTTC
-	-	TRBV5-6	TRBJ1-4	CASSFSQGHEKLFF	TGTGCCAGCAGCTTCTCCCAGGGGCATGAAAAACTGTTTTTT
TRBD2	-	TRBV13	TRBJ2-1	CASSIPPRGGSYNEQFF	TGTGCCAGCAGCATACCGCCCCGCGGGGGCTCCTACAATGAGCAGTTCTTC
-	-	TRBV27	TRBJ2-5	CASSPGASAGETQYF	TGTGCCAGCAGCCCCGGGGCCTCTGCGGGGGAGACCCAGTACTTC